Described below is a single T cell receptor (beta chain) sequence and its context. The CDR3 sequence is 16 residues long. The germline gives CDR1 LGHNT, CDR2 FRNRAP. V gave up 0 bases and J gave up 2 bases, with 14 bases separating them. Original handling: Quantification of nucleated cells was approximated via reference gene primer amplification. Using immunoSEQ multiplex PCR, the repertoire was profiled, and TCRdb retains in-frame clones only, with some absent. D and trimming were read from the DNA, whereas the V and J calls and clone size are those reported in that table. The sample includes 220,000 or so clones, around 80% of them seen just once. This sample was taken from a study of blood T cell repertoires in COVID-19. Across the whole study: The United States, Italy and Spain were the sources of the acute and convalescent COVID-19 samples. T cells, B-cell-depleted T cells, or PBMCs provided the cDNA or gDNA that served as material.

Sequences were obtained from peripheral blood. The TCR originated in an older woman who had recovered from COVID-19. The J gene is TRBJ2-7, the V gene TRBV12-5; D perhaps matches TRBD1 (6 bases). CDR3 nucleotide sequence: TGTGCTAGTGGTTTGGTACTCCGACAGGAGGCCTACGAGCAGTACTTC. Translating gives CASGLVLRQEAYEQYF. Based on the CDR3 plus reference TRBV12-5 and TRBJ2-7, the full variable domain is DARVTQTPRHKVTEMGQEVTMRCQPILGHNTVFWYRQTMMQGLELLAYFRNRAPLDDSGMPKDRFSAEMPDATLATLKIQPSEPRDSAVYFCASGLVLRQEAYEQYFGPGTRLTVT.